The present TCR beta chain was sequenced within a study of cytomegalovirus exposure and HLA in healthy donors. Whole-study findings and limits: The investigators catalogued 160 or so TCR beta chains as cytomegalovirus-associated.

Points on this clone: Its antigen is not identified.

The repertoire was sequenced with immunoSEQ multiplex PCR; TCRdb's copy has only in-frame clones and lacks some. The table has some 70,000 clones, around 97% seen once. From the roughly 120-subject validation cohort, which was separate from the approximately 670-subject first cohort, the donors were drawn. Germline assignment: CDR1 LNHDA and CDR2 SQIVND (reference sequence). V was pared by 6 bases and J by 3 bases, with 8 bases between. The CDR3 sequence is 12 residues long. This receptor was obtained from a man between 18 and 35 years old in good health and CMV-seronegative. This rearrangement joins TRBV19 to TRBJ1-2; D gene unclear. The sample comprised PBMCs. The CDR3 sequence is CASRPGDYGYTF. The DNA of the CDR3 is TGTGCCAGTAGACCGGGAGACTATGGCTACACCTTC.